This T cell receptor beta chain is drawn from a study of response to subunit inactivated influenza vaccine. The study's findings and limits: The authors suggested that every seasonal influenza vaccination recruits few new T cells.

TCRdb re-called the RT-PCR reads with MiXCR, one entry per CDR3 protein. This sample has almost 250,000 distinct CDR3 sequences, with 12% found just once. Of note for this clonotype: The antigen is unknown.

The CDR3 length is 12 residues. Germline-derived CDR1 and CDR2 are MNHEY and SVGEGT. The V end was cut by 9 bases, the J end by 10 bases, with 18 bases between. The TCR originated in a man aged 45 to 65 who received an inactivated influenza vaccine. The sequences come from non-naive T cells sorted from PBMCs, collected less than 15 days before vaccination. This sequence joins TRBV6-2 or TRBV6-3 and TRBJ1-1; TRBD1 is a possible D gene (6 bases). CDR3 sequence: CASSPGQRGAFF. The CDR3 DNA is TGTGCCAGTTCGCCAGGACAGCGCGGAGCTTTCTTT.